Shown below are 32 T cell receptor beta chains from a single sample sequenced in a study of Graves' ophthalmopathy and Graves' hyperthyroidism (dated by TCRdb to 2016 to 2019). The reads were generated on an Illumina HiSeq 2000. For repertoire sequencing, TCR beta CDR3 regions were amplified from RNA transcripts. HTBI primers and the Qiagen OneStep RT-PCR kit were used in a first-round RT-PCR, which was followed by a second-round multiplex PCR, size selection and purification. Through fastp at Q25 and MiXCR, TCRdb rebuilt clones from the public reads, retaining in-frame beta chains. Rows are unified per CDR3 protein, each entry keeping the most common DNA and genes. In this sample the table shows about 700,000 distinct CDR3 sequences, about 40% of which occur a single time. The ten most abundant clones make up over 2.5% of the sample. Sequencing was done on a sample of peripheral blood. All receptors come from an adult man with Graves' ophthalmopathy.

There are many counts of this clonotype. The V gene is TRBV7-9, the J gene TRBJ2-7; perhaps TRBD2 as D (6 bases). V lost 5 bases and J lost 1, with 12 bases in between. CDR1 is SEHNR, CDR2 FQNEAQ, per germline (reference sequence). CDR3 length equals 14 residues. CDR3 nucleotide sequence: TGTGCCAGCAGCCCGGGACGGGGGTCCTACGAGCAGTACTTC. Translating gives CASSPGRGSYEQYF.

In this sample, this clonotype turned up a few times. Germline and junction disagree at one end, which may indicate a read error. This chain links TRBV5-1 with TRBJ2-5; D is perhaps TRBD2 (5 bases). The V gene's germline CDR1 is SGHRS and CDR2 YFSETQ. CDR3 size: 16 residues. CDR3 sequence reads: CTSSRHTSRDLETQYF. The CDR3 DNA follows: TGCACCAGCAGCCGTCATACCTCTCGGGATTTGGAGACCCAGTACTTC. The full variable domain, its missing parts supplied by reference TRBV5-1 and TRBJ2-5, is KAGVTQTPRYLIKTRGQQVTLSCSPISGHRSVSWYQQTPGQGLQFLFEYFSETQRNKGNFPGRFSGRQFSNSRSEMNVSTLELGDSALYLCTSSRHTSRDLETQYFGPGTRLLVL.

This clonotype was picked up one time. The junction shows a germline mismatch at one end, possibly a read error. This rearrangement joins TRBV20-1 to TRBJ2-7, with D tentatively TRBD2 (6 bases). The germline V gene has CDR1 DFQATT and CDR2 SNEGSKA (reference sequence). This CDR3 has 11 residues. CDR3 residues: CSVADTYEQCF. Written as DNA, the CDR3 is TGCAGTGTAGCGGATACCTACGAGCAGTGCTTC.

The chain uses TRBV19 and TRBJ2-7; D is possibly TRBD1 (5 bases). CDR3 size: 16 residues. With 7 bases removed from V and 0 bases from J, the gap between germline ends came to 19 bases. From germline, CDR1 is LNHDA and CDR2 SQIVND (reference sequence). The CDR3 DNA reads as TGTGCCAGTACCTTAGGGGCAAACGGAAGCTCCTACGAGCAGTACTTC. This encodes CASTLGANGSSYEQYF.

V gene TRBV5-1 combines with J gene TRBJ1-2; no firm D call. CDR3 length: 16 residues. In germline, CDR1 is SGHRS, CDR2 YFSETQ. V was clipped by 2 bases and J by 3 bases, with 17 bases between them. The CDR3 protein is CASSFITAPSDYGYTF. CDR3 nucleotide sequence: TGCGCCAGCAGCTTTATTACGGCTCCTTCGGACTATGGCTACACCTTC.

This clonotype has a handful of counts. The gene calls are TRBV13 and TRBJ2-7; D is perhaps TRBD1 (6 bases). The germline gives CDR1 PRHDT, CDR2 FYEKMQ (reference sequence). This CDR3 region has 17 residues. V gave up 5 bases and J gave up 2 bases, with 22 bases separating them. CDR3 sequence (DNA): TGTGCCAGCAGCCAAGTGGGACGACAGGCCGGACCCTACGAGCAGTACTTC. Its translation is CASSQVGRQAGPYEQYF.

Note on this clonotype: No conserved phenylalanine or tryptophan is present at the end of the CDR3, so a read error is the likely explanation. This chain joins TRBV6-5 and TRBJ2-5; D possibly matches TRBD1 or TRBD2 (5 bases each). With 7 bases removed from V and 2 bases from J, the gap between germline ends came to 11 bases. The CDR3 is made up of 13 amino acids. From germline, CDR1 is MNHEY and CDR2 SVGAGI. The CDR3 sequence: CASTGTEQETQYL. In nucleotides, the CDR3 is TGTGCCAGCACCGGGACGGAGCAAGAGACCCAGTACCTC.

Ten or more counts support this clonotype. The chain combines TRBV7-2 with TRBJ1-1; no clear D. Trimming took off 0 bases at V and 3 bases at J, with 5 bases between the two ends. Germline-derived CDR1 and CDR2 are SGHTA and FQGNSA. The CDR3 is made up of 13 amino acids. The CDR3 bases are TGTGCCAGCAGCTTAGCTTGGGACACTGAAGCTTTCTTT. It is translated as CASSLAWDTEAFF.

This clonotype turned up a few times. This rearrangement joins TRBV3-1 to TRBJ1-2; 7 nucleotides agree with TRBD1. The germline V gene encodes CDR1 LGHDT and CDR2 YNNKEL (reference sequence). The CDR3 sequence is 12 residues long. V trimming: 3 bases; J trimming: 5 bases; junction bases outside the gene matches: 0. The CDR3 DNA is TGTGCCAGCAGCCAGGGACAGTATGGCTACACCTTC. This gives the protein CASSQGQYGYTF.

In its sample, this clonotype was seen many times. The V gene is TRBV7-3, the J gene TRBJ2-7; D not resolved. This CDR3 is 15 amino acids long. Germline assignment: CDR1 SGHTA and CDR2 FQGTGA. Trimming took 2 bases from V and 0 from J, leaving 11 bases between them. The CDR3 DNA sequence: TGTGCCAGCAGCTTAGATAGGAGTTCCTCCTACGAGCAGTACTTC. Amino acids: CASSLDRSSSYEQYF.

V usage is TRBV9 and J usage is TRBJ1-2; 8 bases fit TRBD1. The CDR3 runs to 17 residues. The V gene end was trimmed by 4 bases and the J gene end by 4 bases; junction bases not matched to a gene: 15. CDR1 is SGDLS, CDR2 YYNGEE, per germline. CDR3 sequence: CASSQEKKAGGAYGYTF. The DNA of the CDR3 is TGTGCCAGCAGCCAAGAGAAGAAGGCAGGGGGCGCCTATGGCTACACCTTC.

Turning to this clonotype: Since a much larger clone is just one base distant, this may be a read error. The missing conserved phenylalanine or tryptophan at the end of this CDR3 makes a read error likely. The chain employs TRBV9 and TRBJ2-5; 12 nucleotides agree with TRBD2. The CDR3 runs to 18 residues. Germline V gene sequence: CDR1 SGDLS, CDR2 YYNGEE. J gave up 4 bases and V 2 bases, and 12 bases lay outside the gene matches. The CDR3 sequence is CASSVGLLGLAGGETQYV. As DNA, the CDR3 is TGTGCCAGCAGCGTTGGCTTGCTGGGACTAGCGGGTGGAGAGACCCAGTACGTC.

This clonotype was seen repeatedly, ten times or more. The V gene is TRBV10-2, the J gene TRBJ2-5, with TRBD1 matching 8 bases. The V and J ends lost 1 base and 5 bases, in that order; junction bases with no gene match: 3. Germline-derived CDR1 and CDR2 are WSHSY and SAAADI. CDR3 length equals 14 residues. The chain's CDR3 is CASSEFRGRETQYF. CDR3 DNA: TGCGCCAGCAGTGAGTTCAGGGGGCGGGAGACCCAGTACTTC.

This clonotype was observed at least ten times. V is TRBV19 and J is TRBJ2-5, with D perhaps given as TRBD1 or TRBD2 (6 bases each). Trimming left V 7 bases short and J 4 bases short, with 10 bases between. The CDR3 is 12 amino acids. The germline V gene has CDR1 LNHDA and CDR2 SQIVND (reference sequence). The CDR3 region has the DNA TGTGCCAGTAAGGGGGGATCAGAGACCCAGTACTTC. As protein: CASKGGSETQYF.

There are many counts of this clonotype. This chain connects TRBV14 to TRBJ2-7, with no clear D. Germline-derived CDR1 and CDR2 are SGHDN and FVKESK. V was shortened by 2 bases and J by 1 base, with 6 bases between the two germline ends. This CDR3 has 13 residues. This CDR3 reads CASSQSPSYEQYF. The CDR3 nucleotides are TGTGCCAGCAGCCAATCACCTTCCTACGAGCAGTACTTC.

V is TRBV5-8 and J is TRBJ2-6, with D perhaps assigned TRBD1 or TRBD2 (6 bases each). The CDR3 is 17 amino acids. The V end was cut by 1 base, the J end by 1 base, with 12 bases between. Looked up from germline, CDR1 is SGHTS and CDR2 is YDEGEE. The chain's CDR3 is CASSLLGGRSGANVLTF. The CDR3 DNA sequence: TGTGCCAGCAGCTTGCTTGGGGGGCGTTCTGGGGCCAACGTCCTGACTTTC. Filled out from reference TRBV5-8 and TRBJ2-6, the complete variable domain reads EAGVTQSPTHLIKTRGQQATLRCSPISGHTSVYWYQQALGLGLQFLLWYDEGEERNRGNFPPRFSGRQFPNYSSELNVNALELEDSALYLCASSLLGGRSGANVLTFGAGSRLTVL.

This sequence joins TRBV2 and TRBJ1-2; 8 positions match TRBD1. The CDR3 is 15 residues long. Trimming took 0 bases from V and 7 from J; bases not matched to a gene: 7. Germline V gene lookup returns CDR1 SNHLY and CDR2 FYNNEI. CDR3 sequence: CASSEASGQGFGYTF. For the CDR3, the DNA is TGTGCCAGCAGTGAAGCTAGCGGACAGGGTTTTGGCTACACCTTC.

CDR3 sequence (DNA): TGTGCCAGCAGCCAAGAGAGCGGCCACGCAGAGACCCAGTACTTC. Translated: CASSQESGHAETQYF. This sequence joins TRBV3-1 and TRBJ2-5, with D possibly TRBD2 on 5 matching bases. The CDR3 runs 15 residues. The V gene lost 0 bases and the J gene lost 4 bases, with 12 bases spanning the gap. The germline CDR1 and CDR2 sequences are LGHDT and YNNKEL (reference sequence).

V and J are TRBV10-3 and TRBJ2-7; D unclear. CDR1 ENHRY and CDR2 SYGVKD come from the germline V gene. The V and J ends lost 10 bases and 2 bases respectively, with 24 bases between them. The CDR3 is 16 amino acids. As DNA, the CDR3 is TGTGCCAGCTCACCACTTGGCCGATCTGGGACCTACGAGCAGTACTTC. Its translation: CASSPLGRSGTYEQYF.

On this clonotype itself: One end of the junction does not line up with germline, which may come from a read error. The rearrangement links TRBV10-3 to TRBJ2-2, with a possible D match to TRBD1 (6 bases). The CDR3 sequence is 21 residues long. CDR1 ENHRY and CDR2 SYGVKD come from the germline V gene. The CDR3 sequence: CASSKDSLLGYGQGNTGELFF. The CDR3 DNA follows: TGTGCCAGCAGTAAGGACAGCCTTCTCGGCTATGGCCAGGGGAACACCGGGGAGCTGTTTTTT.

This clonotype was seen many times. The chain couples TRBV19 to TRBJ1-1; no reliable D call. Germline V gives CDR1 LNHDA, CDR2 SQIVND (reference sequence). V was shortened by 3 bases and J by 2 bases, with 7 bases between the two germline ends. The CDR3 runs to 13 residues. The CDR3 DNA reads as TGTGCCAGTAGTATTGGGTTTAACACTGAAGCTTTCTTT. Protein: CASSIGFNTEAFF.

The gene calls are TRBV4-2 and TRBJ2-2; TRBD2 matches 9 bases. V was clipped by 9 bases and J by 0 bases; unmatched bases: 2. Germline-derived CDR1 and CDR2 are LGHNA and YNFKEQ. The CDR3 extends over 14 amino acids. CDR3 in DNA: TGTGCCAGTCAGCGGGGGGCGAACACCGGGGAGCTGTTTTTT. Residues: CASQRGANTGELFF.

The rearrangement links TRBV5-4 to TRBJ2-7; 8 positions match TRBD1. CDR3 length: 15 amino acids. V trimming: 4 bases; J trimming: 4 bases; junction bases outside the gene matches: 10. The germline CDR1 and CDR2 sequences are SGHNT and YYREEE (reference sequence). The CDR3 DNA sequence: TGTGCCAGCAGCCGGACAGGGAGCCCCAGGTACGAGCAGTACTTC. This sequence encodes CASSRTGSPRYEQYF.

The V gene is TRBV24-1, the J gene TRBJ2-1; possibly TRBD1 for D (6 bases). The tail of the sequence fits TRBJ2-7 better, so the J call may be wrong. Germline values: CDR1 KGHDR, CDR2 SFDVKD. The CDR3 is 15 residues long. CDR3: CATSDRGQPYNEQYF. The CDR3 coding sequence is TGTGCCACCAGTGACCGCGGACAGCCCTACAATGAGCAGTACTTC.

This clonotype was found many times. The J gene is TRBJ1-2, the V gene TRBV29-1; D gene ambiguous. The CDR3 has 15 residues. Trimming stripped 4 bases from V and 5 bases from J, with 20 bases between. Germline CDR1 and CDR2: SQVTM and ANQGSEA. As DNA, the CDR3 is TGCAGCGTTGGTGGGGAGGCGCGAGCCCCGTATGGCTACACCTTC. It yields the protein CSVGGEARAPYGYTF.

The J gene is TRBJ2-5, the V gene TRBV10-3; D is possibly TRBD2 (6 bases). Germline V gene sequence: CDR1 ENHRY, CDR2 SYGVKD. The CDR3 runs to 13 residues. V was clipped by 6 bases and J by 5 bases, with 13 bases between them. Written as DNA, the CDR3 is TGTGCCATCAGGCAAGGGGCGGGGGAGACCCAGTACTTC. This sequence encodes CAIRQGAGETQYF.

This clonotype was counted a few times. The J gene is TRBJ2-5, the V gene TRBV6-6, with D maybe TRBD1 (6 bases). The CDR3 is made up of 14 amino acids. In germline, CDR1 is MNHNY, CDR2 SVGAGI (reference sequence). V was cut by 6 bases and J by 1 base, with 12 bases left in between. CDR3 region: CASRIGQLQETQYF. In DNA, the CDR3 is TGTGCCAGCAGAATTGGACAGCTCCAAGAGACCCAGTACTTC.

This clonotype was observed a single time. This chain connects TRBV29-1 to TRBJ1-1; D is possibly TRBD1 (5 bases). The CDR3 is 13 amino acids. Germline V CDR1 and CDR2: SQVTM, ANQGSEA. V was trimmed by 8 bases and J by 0 bases, leaving 13 bases between them. CDR3 in DNA: TGCAGCTTGGCCTTGGGGCTGAACACTGAAGCTTTCTTT. This gives the protein CSLALGLNTEAFF.

This clonotype was seen more than once but under ten times. The chain carries TRBV7-2 and TRBJ2-7; 9 bases agree with TRBD2. Germline CDR1 SGHTA, CDR2 FQGNSA. The CDR3 sequence is 13 residues long. V shed 6 bases, J shed 3 bases, and the junction held 3 bases outside the gene matches. The CDR3 DNA is TGTGCCAGCAGTTTACTAGCGGGCTACGAGCAGTACTTC. It is translated as CASSLLAGYEQYF. The whole variable domain, remainder taken from reference TRBV7-2 and TRBJ2-7, is GAGVSQSPSNKVTEKGKDVELRCDPISGHTALYWYRQSLGQGLEFLIYFQGNSAPDKSGLPSDRFSAERTGGSVSTLTIQRTQQEDSAVYLCASSLLAGYEQYFGPGTRLTVT.

The J gene is TRBJ1-4, the V gene TRBV25-1, with D possibly matching TRBD1 (5 bases). The V gene's germline CDR1 is MGHDK and CDR2 SYGVNS. The CDR3 has 12 amino acids. The CDR3: CASPGDNEKLFF. In nucleotides, the CDR3 is TGTGCTAGCCCGGGGGATAATGAAAAACTGTTTTTT.

This clonotype was seen a single time. V and J are TRBV9 and TRBJ2-5; TRBD1 is a possible D gene (6 bases). Trimming stripped 3 bases from V and 4 bases from J, with 13 bases between. The CDR3 loop spans 14 amino acids. The V gene's germline CDR1 is SGDLS and CDR2 YYNGEE. The CDR3 protein is CASSASGARETQYF. CDR3 nucleotides: TGTGCCAGCAGCGCCTCAGGGGCCCGAGAGACCCAGTACTTC.

This clonotype was counted many times. This chain connects TRBV6-6 to TRBJ1-1; D is unresolved. This CDR3 region has 16 residues. CDR1 and CDR2 (germline): MNHNY, SVGAGI (reference sequence). Trimming pared 0 bases from V and 0 bases from J, leaving 11 bases between. CDR3: CASSYSIVGVNTEAFF. The CDR3, as DNA: TGTGCCAGCAGTTACTCGATTGTAGGAGTGAACACTGAAGCTTTCTTT.